This TCR beta chain was sequenced in a study of T cell responses to AZD1222 COVID-19 vaccine. Points from the study as a whole: No day 14 peak samples; only post-peak repertoires were characterized. Of spike-specific TCRs, nearly half reportedly target regions left unmutated in variants.

As concerns this clone: Its antigen is unknown.

Sequencing used immunoSEQ multiplex PCR; TCRdb keeps in-frame clones, though not all of them. The table has some 110,000 clones, approximately 83% seen once; the top ten hold 3% to 4.5%. The clonotype originates from an adult in good health. The input for sequencing was peripheral blood, taken on day 0 of MenACWY control vaccination.

The CDR3 DNA reads TGTGCCAGCTCACCTGACAGGGGGCGGATGAACACTGAAGCTTTCTTT. Its protein product is CASSPDRGRMNTEAFF. This sequence joins TRBV18 and TRBJ1-1, with 10 bases identical to TRBD1. J gave up 0 bases and V 3 bases, and 4 bases lay outside the gene matches. This CDR3 has 16 amino acids. The germline V gene encodes CDR1 KGHSH and CDR2 LQKENI.